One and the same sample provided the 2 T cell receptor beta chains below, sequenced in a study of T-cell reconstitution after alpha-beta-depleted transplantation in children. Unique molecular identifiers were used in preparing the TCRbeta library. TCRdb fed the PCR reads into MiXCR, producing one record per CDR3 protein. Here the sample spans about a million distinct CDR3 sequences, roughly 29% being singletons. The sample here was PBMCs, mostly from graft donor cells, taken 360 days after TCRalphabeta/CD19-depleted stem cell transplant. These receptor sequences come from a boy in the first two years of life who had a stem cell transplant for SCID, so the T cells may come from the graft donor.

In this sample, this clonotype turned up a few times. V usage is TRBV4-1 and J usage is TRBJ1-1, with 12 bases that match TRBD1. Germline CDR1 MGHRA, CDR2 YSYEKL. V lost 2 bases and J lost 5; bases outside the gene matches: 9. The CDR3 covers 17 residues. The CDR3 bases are TGCGCCAGCAGCCAATGGGACAGGGGGCGTAGTAAAACTGAAGCTTTCTTT. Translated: CASSQWDRGRSKTEAFF.

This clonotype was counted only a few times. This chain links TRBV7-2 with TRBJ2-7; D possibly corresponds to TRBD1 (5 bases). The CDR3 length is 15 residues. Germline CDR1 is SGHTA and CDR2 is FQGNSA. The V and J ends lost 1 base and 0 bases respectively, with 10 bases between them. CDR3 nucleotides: TGTGCCAGCAGCTTAGAGGGGTCCTTCTCCTACGAGCAGTACTTC. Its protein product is CASSLEGSFSYEQYF.